This TCR beta chain was retrieved from a study of blood T cell repertoires in COVID-19. Study as a whole: There were acute and convalescent COVID-19 samples, and they came from the United States, Italy and Spain. Sample material is recorded as cDNA or gDNA derived from T cells, B-cell-depleted T cells, or PBMCs.

Study processing details: Estimated nucleated cell counts came from reference gene primer amplification. Method: immunoSEQ multiplex PCR; TCRdb's copy keeps in-frame clones and lacks some. V, J and clone size derive from that table, while D and trimming were established from the DNA sequence. The table includes tens of thousands of clones, around 80% detected once. Losses at the gene ends were 4 bases for V and 3 bases for J; bases not matched to a gene: 7. Germline loops: CDR1 SGHRS, CDR2 YFSETQ. This CDR3 contains 15 residues. This sequence joins TRBV5-1 and TRBJ2-5; 9 nucleotides match TRBD2. The sequence was collected from a human donor in a cohort sampled during active COVID-19. Material: peripheral blood. CDR3: CASSPRLAAEETQYF. CDR3 nucleotide sequence: TGCGCCAGCAGCCCACGACTAGCGGCGGAAGAGACCCAGTACTTC.